This T cell receptor (beta chain) was captured in a study of response to subunit inactivated influenza vaccine. Overall study results and limits: It was suggested by the authors that few new T cells are recruited by each seasonal influenza vaccination.

CDR3 length: 12 residues. V lost 8 bases to trimming and J lost 4 bases, with 8 bases between them. Germline loops: CDR1 MNHEY, CDR2 SVGEGT. This clonotype was picked up a small number of times. Its specificity is not known. TCRdb passed the RT-PCR reads through MiXCR, listing each CDR3 protein once. The sample has approximately 700,000 distinct CDR3 sequences; 15% to 18% are singletons. This TCR was recovered from a man in his forties or fifties who received an inactivated influenza vaccine. The genes are TRBV6-2 or TRBV6-3 and TRBJ2-2; D gene uncertain. The sample consisted of PBMCs from blood, taken less than 13 days after vaccination. The CDR3 loop is CASGRSTGELFF. CDR3 DNA sequence: TGTGCCAGCGGGCGATCCACCGGGGAGCTGTTTTTT.